This T cell receptor (beta chain) was identified in a study of T-cell reconstitution after alpha-beta-depleted transplantation in children. Unique molecular identifiers were incorporated into the prepared TCRbeta library. TCRdb reprocessed the PCR reads via MiXCR and lists one record per CDR3 protein. The profile shows about 340,000 distinct CDR3 sequences, about a sixth of them singletons. This clonotype has more than one count but fewer than ten. The antigen remains unidentified. Whole-study findings and limits: In some patients, recipient T cells and intrathymic progenitors surviving conditioning explained high day-60 diversity. A year had passed since transplant, and T-cell counts and diversity by then came mostly from newly produced T cells.

Sequenced material: PBMCs, mostly from graft donor cells, taken 360 days after TCRalphabeta/CD19-depleted stem cell transplant. The source of this sequence is a male patient under 10 years old who had a stem cell transplant for acute lymphoblastic leukemia, so the T cells may come from the graft donor.

The CDR3 DNA reads TGCGCCAGCAGCTTCCTATACAGGGTTCCCAACAATGAGCAGTTCTTC. Its protein product is CASSFLYRVPNNEQFF. The rearrangement uses TRBV5-1 and TRBJ2-1, with D perhaps matching TRBD1 (6 bases). The CDR3 covers 16 residues. Trimming pared 2 bases from V and 5 bases from J, leaving 17 bases between. Germline CDR1 reads SGHRS; CDR2 reads YFSETQ.